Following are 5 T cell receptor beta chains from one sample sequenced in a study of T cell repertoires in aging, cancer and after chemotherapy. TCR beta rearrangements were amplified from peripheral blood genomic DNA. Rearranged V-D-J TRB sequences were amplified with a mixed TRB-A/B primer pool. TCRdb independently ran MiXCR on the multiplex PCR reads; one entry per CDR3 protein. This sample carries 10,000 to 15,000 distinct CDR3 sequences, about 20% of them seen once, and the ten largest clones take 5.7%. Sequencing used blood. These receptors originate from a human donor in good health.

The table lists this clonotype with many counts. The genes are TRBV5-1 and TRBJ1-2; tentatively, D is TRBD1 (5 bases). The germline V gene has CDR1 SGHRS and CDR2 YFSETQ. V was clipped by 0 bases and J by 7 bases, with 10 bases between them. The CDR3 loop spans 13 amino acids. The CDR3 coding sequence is TGCGCCAGCAGCTTGGCGGGGGGGTCTGGCTACACCTTC. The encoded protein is CASSLAGGSGYTF.

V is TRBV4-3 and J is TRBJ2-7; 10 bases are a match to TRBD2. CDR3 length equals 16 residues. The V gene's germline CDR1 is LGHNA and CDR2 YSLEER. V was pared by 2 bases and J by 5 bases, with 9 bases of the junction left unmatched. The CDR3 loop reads CASSQQLAGVAHEQYF. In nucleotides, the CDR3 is TGCGCCAGCAGCCAACAGCTAGCGGGGGTGGCCCACGAGCAGTACTTC.

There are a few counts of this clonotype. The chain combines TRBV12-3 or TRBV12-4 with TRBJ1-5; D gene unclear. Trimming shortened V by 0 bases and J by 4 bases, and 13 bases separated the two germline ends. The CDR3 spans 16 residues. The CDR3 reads CASSLAGVSINQPQHF. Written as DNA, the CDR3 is TGTGCCAGCAGTTTAGCGGGTGTGTCGATAAATCAGCCCCAGCATTTT.

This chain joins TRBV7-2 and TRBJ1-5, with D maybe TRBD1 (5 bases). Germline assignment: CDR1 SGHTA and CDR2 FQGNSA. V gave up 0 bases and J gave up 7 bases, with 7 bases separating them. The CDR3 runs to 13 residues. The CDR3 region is CASSLAEGQPQHF. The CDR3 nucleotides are TGTGCCAGCAGCTTAGCGGAGGGGCAGCCCCAGCATTTT.

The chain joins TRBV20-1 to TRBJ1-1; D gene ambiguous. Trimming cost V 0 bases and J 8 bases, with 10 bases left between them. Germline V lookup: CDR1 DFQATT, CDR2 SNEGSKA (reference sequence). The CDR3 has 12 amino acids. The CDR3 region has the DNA TGCAGTGCTAGAGATCTTGAGACAGAAGCTTTCTTT. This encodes CSARDLETEAFF.